Described below is a single T cell receptor (beta chain) sequence and its context. The antigen this receptor binds is unknown. No base-level quality is on record; no much larger clone is a single base apart. This sample stems from a study of identical twins (TCRdb year 2016). For the study in its entirety: The study deep-sequenced TCR alpha and beta repertoires from monozygotic twins, unrelated adults of various ages and cord blood to test whether fetal clonotypes persist. To rule out contamination, the twin experiments were replicated at different times with different library preparation protocols. Results and caveats for the whole study, not just this receptor: Out-of-frame TCR alpha sharing in monozygotic twins was systematically underestimated by recombination models, whereas sharing between unrelated individuals was in agreement with the recombination models. Because the same donors could not be followed over many years, the conclusions depended on cross-sectional statistical analysis. Out-of-frame TCR alpha sequences shared between twins showed an excess of low generation-probability sequences compared with coincidental sharing between unrelated individuals. Excess twin sharing in beta out-of-frame sequences was weaker because fewer shared sequences lowered the signal-to-noise ratio. Fewer insertions were carried by abundant cord blood beta clonotypes, a similar but weaker trend appeared in young adult naive repertoires, and no such trend appeared in memory repertoires. Invariant T cells such as MAIT and iNKT could partly confound zero-insertion analyses, although diverse VJ usage argued against such confounding for most clonotypes.

All donors were healthy Caucasians. The twin cohort consisted of three pairs of female monozygotic twins, all aged roughly 18 to 30 years. Miltenyi CD45RO+ enrichment and human naive T-cell isolation kits were used to isolate memory (CD45RO+) and naive T cells from PBMC. Library preparation was by 5' RACE. The sequencer listed for this sample is Illumina HiSeq 2000. A universal primer binding site was introduced by template switching, and a unique molecular identifier was present in the final cDNA, enabling accurate counting of TCR cDNA molecules. Specific primers in the conserved constant-segment region were used to synthesize first-strand cDNA for TCR alpha and beta chains. Each cDNA library was double barcoded, with a SMART-Mk sample barcode plus Illumina barcodes, to control for contamination. TruSeq adapter sequences, together with Illumina sample barcodes, were added in two successive PCR steps. The TCR alpha and beta cDNA libraries were sequenced on the Illumina HiSeq platform using custom primers. On the study's bioinformatics: MiGEC was used to process raw reads and extract unique molecular identifiers, and MiXCR was used to find CDR3 positions. For each individual, recombination models were inferred using an EM algorithm with the repgenHMM and IGoR tools. Shared clonotypes were analyzed with the tcR package in R, and sharing was normalized by the product of cloneset sizes. To study raw recombination free of thymic and clonal selection effects, out-of-frame nonproductive sequences were analyzed. TCRdb reanalyzed the raw reads on its own, using fastp at Q25 for trimming and MiXCR for clone calling, and kept in-frame beta chains. Each entry is one CDR3 protein sequence, shown with its most common DNA and genes. What appears here as the V and J calls and clone size reflects TCRdb's work, not the paper's. The sample includes 200,000 to 300,000 distinct CDR3 sequences, with approximately 12% observed a single time. About 4% of the sample belongs to the ten largest clones.

Reading the germline V gene gives CDR1 MNHEY and CDR2 SVGEGT. Reading from cysteine to phenylalanine, the CDR3 counts 16 amino acids. Only the CDR3 DNA is retained, 48 bases long and in frame from the first base. Trimming leaves V shorter by 3 bases and J shorter by 0 bases, with the junction holding 6 bases beyond the gene matches. The sample was also linked to a second study, of yellow fever vaccine responses in identical twins. The second study also describes: The T cell response to vaccination in identical twins was reported by the authors to appear partly convergent and partly personalized. In identical twins, the study followed T cell clones that responded to the vaccine with precision.

Sequencing was done on a sample of memory (CD45RO+) T cells sorted from blood. Explained via the paper, the cell subset or site label denotes: CD45RO+ enriched T cells. The chain links TRBV6-2 or TRBV6-3 with TRBJ2-5; the junction holds 8 bases that match TRBD2. The TCR sequence derives from a young woman in good health. The encoded CDR3 is CASSYILAENQETQYF. The base sequence is TGTGCCAGCAGTTATATACTAGCGGAGAACCAAGAGACCCAGTACTTC.